What follows is one T cell receptor beta chain and its context. The antigen is undetermined. The sample originates from a study of shared clonotypes between healthy human individuals. Study-level information: The study drew on a couple of women and three men aged 18 to 49 as donors.

Sequencing used immunoSEQ multiplex PCR; TCRdb keeps in-frame clones, though not all of them. The data hold roughly 640,000 clones, with more than 95% observed a single time. General study points: Non-shared clonotypes showed lower generation probabilities than clonotypes common to all four donors. Naive subsets usually exceeded memory subsets in estimated richness.

The V gene's germline CDR1 is SGHRS and CDR2 YFSETQ. This CDR3 spans 17 amino acids. The ends were cut back, 0 bases at V and 4 bases at J, with 19 bases in the middle. The sequencing input was naive CD4+ T cells sorted from blood. Subset: CD45RA+ positively selected. The source is a woman between 25 and 40 years old in good health. The chain is built from TRBV5-1 and TRBJ2-5; no clear D. The CDR3 loop is CASSLVFGGSALETQYF. As DNA, the CDR3 is TGCGCCAGCAGCTTGGTCTTTGGTGGCAGTGCTCTAGAGACCCAGTACTTC. Drawing the rest from reference TRBV5-1 and TRBJ2-5, the complete variable domain is KAGVTQTPRYLIKTRGQQVTLSCSPISGHRSVSWYQQTPGQGLQFLFEYFSETQRNKGNFPGRFSGRQFSNSRSEMNVSTLELGDSALYLCASSLVFGGSALETQYFGPGTRLLVL.